This T cell receptor beta chain was profiled in a study of PD-L1 blockade in urothelial cancer. This CDR3 comprises 13 residues. Germline CDR1 GTSNPN, CDR2 SVGIG (reference sequence). V was cut by 0 bases and J by 5 bases, with 10 bases left in between. The protocol was immunoSEQ multiplex PCR, while the TCRdb copy is restricted to in-frame clones and leaves out a portion. The sample has over 100,000 clones; 75% to 95% are singletons. As to time point: peripheral blood 6 weeks after treatment start. This chain joins TRBV30 and TRBJ1-1; weak D call: TRBD1 (5 bases). This clonotype originated in a man in his 60s with urothelial cancer. The sample was PBMCs, taken around atezolizumab (anti-PD-L1) treatment. The DNA of the CDR3 is TGTGCCTGGAGTGTCCAGGGCTGGACTGAAGCTTTCTTT. Amino acid sequence: CAWSVQGWTEAFF.